This is a list of T cell receptor beta chains from one sample in a study of neurological immune-mediated disorders. TCRdb reanalysed the 5' RACE reads using MiXCR and keeps one entry per CDR3 protein. The profile shows more than 75,000 distinct CDR3 sequences, roughly 3.5% of them singletons. The sample consisted of PBMCs. Every receptor here comes from a woman aged 50 to 60 with multiple sclerosis. The CDR3 runs from the conserved cysteine through the conserved F or W. A D gene is named only where the DNA matches it firmly. Where a row states a size, it is once, few, many or the class of an expanded clone; other rows omit it.

size	V	J	D	CDR3	DNA
-	TRBV20-1	TRBJ1-2	TRBD1	CSASRTGRPGGYTF	TGCAGTGCTAGTAGGACAGGGCGGCCCGGAGGCTACACCTTC
many	TRBV5-1	TRBJ1-3	TRBD1	CASSWTTGGSGNTIYF	TGCGCCAGCAGCTGGACGACAGGGGGCTCTGGAAACACCATATATTTT
many	TRBV10-2	TRBJ2-1	-	CASSSQTQRGGEQFF	TGCGCCAGCAGTTCACAGACTCAAAGGGGGGGTGAGCAGTTCTTC
many	TRBV5-1	TRBJ2-1	TRBD1	CASSAGQGNEQFF	TGCGCCAGCAGCGCTGGACAGGGCAATGAGCAGTTCTTC
many	TRBV7-2	TRBJ2-5	TRBD1	CASSQGTGTEETQYF	TGTGCCAGCAGCCAGGGGACAGGGACGGAAGAGACCCAGTACTTC
many	TRBV18	TRBJ1-5	-	CASSLGRATDQPQHF	TGTGCCAGCTCCCTGGGACGAGCTACGGATCAGCCCCAGCATTTT
many	TRBV27	TRBJ1-4	-	CASSRWGWEEKLFF	TGTGCCAGCAGTCGATGGGGTTGGGAAGAAAAACTGTTTTTT
many	TRBV12-3/TRBV12-4	TRBJ1-3	-	CASSLAGWGNTIYF	TGTGCCAGCAGTTTAGCCGGCTGGGGGAACACCATATATTTT
many	TRBV7-2	TRBJ1-2	-	CASSLAAVGVNYGYTF	TGTGCCAGCAGCTTAGCGGCGGTAGGGGTTAACTATGGCTACACCTTC
many	TRBV7-9	TRBJ1-2	-	CASSPPSVWGYTF	TGTGCCAGCAGCCCTCCCTCCGTATGGGGCTACACCTTC
many	TRBV3-1	TRBJ1-1	-	CASSQGSGGHRTEAFF	TGTGCCAGCAGCCAAGGTTCAGGCGGTCATCGTACTGAAGCTTTCTTT
many	TRBV19	TRBJ2-1	TRBD1	CASSPGTVIVNEQFF	TGTGCCAGTAGTCCGGGGACAGTGATAGTCAATGAGCAGTTCTTC
few	TRBV18	TRBJ2-7	-	CASSSGTESYEQYF	TGTGCCAGCTCCTCCGGGACTGAGTCCTACGAGCAGTACTTC
many	TRBV7-2	TRBJ2-7	TRBD2	CASSHSGASGEQYF	TGTGCCAGCAGCCATTCCGGGGCTAGCGGGGAACAGTACTTC
many	TRBV7-2	TRBJ2-1	-	CASRPATYNEQFF	TGTGCCAGCAGGCCGGCCACGTACAATGAGCAGTTCTTC
many	TRBV5-1	TRBJ2-1	-	CASSLVDNEQFF	TGCGCCAGCAGCTTGGTGGACAATGAGCAGTTCTTC
many	TRBV29-1	TRBJ2-3	TRBD1	CSALPRTGRFGDTQYF	TGCAGCGCGCTTCCTCGGACAGGGAGGTTTGGAGATACGCAGTATTTT
many	TRBV7-2	TRBJ2-3	-	CASSLRGPSADTQYF	TGTGCCAGCAGCTTAAGGGGTCCATCGGCAGATACGCAGTATTTT
many	TRBV5-1	TRBJ2-5	-	CASSRGQGYQETQYF	TGCGCCAGCAGCCGCGGCCAGGGCTACCAAGAGACCCAGTACTTC
many	TRBV6-2/TRBV6-3	TRBJ2-1	-	CASSPVHSLARRPNEQFF	TGTGCCAGCAGTCCTGTACACTCTTTAGCACGCCGTCCCAATGAGCAGTTCTTC
few	TRBV24-1	TRBJ2-1	-	CANSDMTTLGQFF	TGTGCCAACAGTGATATGACCACGCTCGGGCAGTTCTTC
-	TRBV7-2	TRBJ1-5	-	CASSLRLEQPQHF	TGTGCCAGCAGCCTCAGACTGGAGCAGCCCCAGCATTTT
many	TRBV18	TRBJ2-7	TRBD2	CASSPGTSSYEQYF	TGTGCCAGCTCACCTGGGACTAGCTCCTACGAGCAGTACTTC
-	TRBV12-3/TRBV12-4	TRBJ2-5	TRBD2	CASSFAGGLQETQYF	TGTGCCAGCAGTTTTGCGGGGGGGCTGCAAGAGACCCAGTACTTC
many	TRBV5-1	TRBJ1-5	TRBD1	CASSLGPTGFGQPQHF	TGCGCCAGCAGCTTGGGGCCGACAGGGTTTGGTCAGCCCCAGCATTTT
many	TRBV6-5	TRBJ1-5	-	CATSVGFNQPQHF	TGTGCCACCTCTGTAGGGTTCAATCAGCCCCAGCATTTT
many	TRBV6-5	TRBJ1-3	-	CASSRPGSSGNTIYF	TGTGCCAGCAGCAGACCGGGAAGCTCTGGAAACACCATATATTTT
many	TRBV5-6	TRBJ1-4	-	CASSPGQPNEKLFF	TGTGCCAGCAGCCCGGGACAACCGAATGAAAAACTGTTTTTT
many	TRBV10-3	TRBJ2-1	-	CAISESVATEQFF	TGTGCCATCAGTGAGTCGGTGGCTACTGAGCAGTTCTTC
many	TRBV5-1	TRBJ2-5	-	CASSWGEETQYF	TGCGCCAGCAGCTGGGGGGAAGAGACCCAGTACTTC
many	TRBV10-3	TRBJ1-5	TRBD1	CAIRGQGDQPQHF	TGTGCCATCAGGGGACAGGGGGACCAGCCCCAGCATTTT
many	TRBV20-1	TRBJ1-2	TRBD1	CSASKDRVLNYGYTF	TGCAGTGCTAGTAAAGACAGGGTGTTAAACTATGGCTACACCTTC
many	TRBV10-3	TRBJ1-2	-	CAISDMGHISIDYGYTF	TGTGCCATCAGTGACATGGGACACATATCGATCGACTATGGCTACACCTTC
many	TRBV7-9	TRBJ1-1	-	CASSFPSGNTEAFF	TGTGCCAGCAGTTTCCCCAGCGGGAACACTGAAGCTTTCTTT
many	TRBV20-1	TRBJ1-5	TRBD1	CSASPGTGLNQPQHF	TGCAGTGCTAGCCCCGGGACAGGGCTCAATCAGCCCCAGCATTTT
many	TRBV7-9	TRBJ1-1	TRBD1	CASRTDREAFF	TGTGCCAGCAGGACGGACAGGGAAGCTTTCTTT
many	TRBV3-1	TRBJ2-2	-	CASGQPNTGELFF	TGTGCCTCCGGGCAGCCGAACACCGGGGAGCTGTTTTTT
many	TRBV10-2	TRBJ2-4	TRBD2	CASSEASGVAGAKNIQYF	TGCGCCAGCAGTGAGGCTAGCGGGGTGGCGGGTGCCAAAAACATTCAGTACTTC
many	TRBV15	TRBJ2-7	-	CATSRDAYEQYF	TGTGCCACCAGCAGAGACGCTTACGAGCAGTACTTC
many	TRBV12-3/TRBV12-4	TRBJ2-7	TRBD1	CASSDPGQGYEQYF	TGTGCCAGCAGCGATCCGGGACAGGGCTACGAGCAGTACTTC